The 30 T cell receptor beta chains listed next were all sequenced from one sample in a study of Ad26.COV2.S vaccination and SARS-CoV-2 variants. Clones were sequenced by immunoSEQ multiplex PCR, and TCRdb holds only the in-frame ones, with some missing. This sample has about 280,000 clones, with about 89% found just once. Stated treatment: some 20 received Ad26.COV2.S at low or high dose, single or two shots; 5 received placebo; per-sample allocation not given. Repertoires come from day 63 after the first vaccine or placebo injection. Sequencing used peripheral blood, obtained in a trial of Ad26.COV2.S vaccine versus placebo. These TCRs come from a person aged 18-60 years who received the Ad26.COV2.S COVID-19 vaccine or a placebo.

The J gene is TRBJ2-7, the V gene TRBV19; D perhaps matches TRBD1 (6 bases). Trimming took off 4 bases at V and 4 bases at J, with 14 bases between the two ends. CDR3 length: 14 residues. Germline CDR1 and CDR2: LNHDA and SQIVND (reference sequence). CDR3 loop: CASSKFGDTYEQYF. The CDR3 coding sequence is TGTGCCAGTAGTAAATTCGGGGACACGTACGAGCAGTACTTC.

This clone was counted once. CDR3 residues: CASSFSYEQYF. Here the CDR3 DNA reads TGTGCCAGCAGCTTTTCCTACGAGCAGTACTTC. V and J are TRBV6-6 and TRBJ2-7; D remains ambiguous. The CDR3 is made up of 11 amino acids. Germline V gene data show CDR1 as MNHNY and CDR2 as SVGAGI (reference sequence). V gave up 6 bases and J gave up 1 base, with 4 bases separating them.

The CDR3 nucleotides are TGTGCAAGTCGCTTAGTCTATTTCAGGGGCCCCTCCTATGGCTACACCTTC. Encoded protein: CASRLVYFRGPSYGYTF. The chain recombines TRBV12-2 with TRBJ1-2; the table names TRBD1, a call not compared with the DNA. TRBV12-2 counts as a pseudogene. The CDR3 has 17 amino acids.

This sequence joins TRBV11-2 and TRBJ2-7, with 7 bases identical to TRBD1. This CDR3 region has 13 residues. Unmatched junction bases numbered 4, after V lost 5 bases and J lost 3 bases. Per germline, CDR1 SGHAT and CDR2 FQNNGV. The CDR3 DNA reads as TGTGCCAGCAGCCCGACAGGGAACTACGAGCAGTACTTC. As protein: CASSPTGNYEQYF.

This chain uses TRBV5-6 with TRBJ1-2; the D is unclear. The CDR3 length is 14 residues. Germline V gene lookup returns CDR1 SGHDT and CDR2 YYEEEE. Trimming stripped 4 bases from V and 4 bases from J, with 14 bases between. The chain's CDR3 is CASSPGRQPYGYTF. The CDR3 bases are TGTGCCAGCAGCCCCGGACGGCAGCCCTATGGCTACACCTTC.

The V and J genes are TRBV13 and TRBJ2-7, with D unresolved. The CDR3 sequence is 18 residues long. Trimming cost V 3 bases and J 0 bases, with 21 bases left between them. The germline gives CDR1 PRHDT, CDR2 FYEKMQ (reference sequence). The CDR3: CASSFSGAFGSSSYEQYF. DNA of the CDR3: TGTGCCAGCAGCTTTTCAGGAGCATTCGGGTCTTCCTCCTACGAGCAGTACTTC. Using reference TRBV13 and TRBJ2-7 for the parts outside the CDR3, the full variable domain is AAGVIQSPRHLIKEKRETATLKCYPIPRHDTVYWYQQGPGQDPQFLISFYEKMQSDKGSIPDRFSAQQFSDYHSELNMSSLELGDSALYFCASSFSGAFGSSSYEQYFGPGTRLTVT.

This rearrangement joins TRBV5-1 to TRBJ2-3, with 11 positions matching TRBD2. J lost 5 bases, V lost 1 base, and 12 bases had no gene match. CDR1 and CDR2 from the germline V gene are SGHRS and YFSETQ. CDR3 length equals 18 residues. CDR3 protein: CASSLLAGGRAELDTQYF. DNA of the CDR3: TGCGCCAGCAGCTTGTTAGCGGGGGGGCGAGCGGAATTAGATACGCAGTATTTT.

This clone appeared once. This chain uses TRBV30 with TRBJ2-3; the D is unclear. This CDR3 is built from 14 residues. From germline, CDR1 is GTSNPN and CDR2 SVGIG (reference sequence). Trimming pared 0 bases from V and 0 bases from J, leaving 7 bases between. CDR3 coding DNA: TGTGCCTGGAGTGTTGTAGGGAGCACAGATACGCAGTATTTT. Its translation is CAWSVVGSTDTQYF.

This chain connects TRBV2 to TRBJ1-5; TRBD1 is a possible D gene (5 bases). This CDR3 has 15 residues. Germline CDR1 SNHLY, CDR2 FYNNEI. V was pared by 3 bases and J by 5 bases, with 14 bases between. The CDR3 DNA sequence: TGTGCCAGCAGTGATTATCCGACAGCGGATCAGCCCCAGCATTTT. As protein: CASSDYPTADQPQHF.

The CDR3 loop is CASSPGGDQPQHF. For the CDR3, the DNA is TGTGCCAGCAGCCCGGGAGGGGATCAGCCCCAGCATTTT. V gene TRBV9 combines with J gene TRBJ1-5; TRBD1 is a possible D gene (5 bases). The V gene lost 4 bases and the J gene lost 5 bases, with 10 bases spanning the gap. Germline V gene sequence: CDR1 SGDLS, CDR2 YYNGEE. The CDR3 length is 13 residues. The whole variable domain, remainder taken from reference TRBV9 and TRBJ1-5, is DSGVTQTPKHLITATGQRVTLRCSPRSGDLSVYWYQQSLDQGLQFLIQYYNGEERAKGNILERFSAQQFPDLHSELNLSSLELGDSALYFCASSPGGDQPQHFGDGTRLSIL.

This clone came up once. V and J are TRBV18 and TRBJ1-2; 7 bases match TRBD1. V lost 0 bases, J lost 6 bases, and 4 bases stayed unmatched. Germline values: CDR1 KGHSH, CDR2 LQKENI. The CDR3 runs to 14 residues. This CDR3 is CASSPPSTGHGYTF. The CDR3 coding sequence is TGTGCCAGCTCACCACCGTCGACAGGGCATGGCTACACCTTC.

This clone has just a few counts. This sequence joins TRBV2 and TRBJ1-5; the match to TRBD1 covers 8 bases. V dropped 6 bases and J dropped 3; count of bases not matched to a gene: 7. CDR1 and CDR2 (germline): SNHLY, FYNNEI. This CDR3 contains 15 residues. The CDR3 coding sequence is TGTGCCAGCAGGAAGACAGGGGCTACCAATCAGCCCCAGCATTTT. It specifies CASRKTGATNQPQHF.

This chain uses TRBV6-2 or TRBV6-3 with TRBJ2-5, with no clear D. There are 15 residues in the CDR3. V shed 2 bases and J shed 0 bases, with 10 bases lying between them. Germline V gene data show CDR1 as MNHEY and CDR2 as SVGEGT. CDR3 nucleotides: TGTGCCAGCAGTTACCTGAAACTGTACCAAGAGACCCAGTACTTC. It yields the protein CASSYLKLYQETQYF.

V usage is TRBV30 and J usage is TRBJ2-2; 8 nucleotides match TRBD1. Trimming at V came to 0 bases and at J to 5 bases, leaving 5 bases not matched to a gene. From germline, CDR1 is GTSNPN and CDR2 SVGIG (reference sequence). This CDR3 is 15 amino acids long. This CDR3 reads CAWSVRDRQTGELFF. The CDR3 DNA reads as TGTGCCTGGAGTGTTCGGGACAGGCAAACCGGGGAGCTGTTTTTT.

The chain uses TRBV28 and TRBJ2-5, with 7 bases fitting TRBD2. Unmatched junction bases numbered 13, after V lost 6 bases and J lost 3 bases. The CDR3 length is 16 residues. Germline V gene data show CDR1 as MDHEN and CDR2 as SYDVKM. Here the CDR3 reads CASRNLREDKKETQYF. DNA for the CDR3: TGTGCCAGCAGGAACCTCCGGGAGGACAAAAAAGAGACCCAGTACTTC.

This clone was recorded only once. The chain employs TRBV27 and TRBJ2-1, with 13 bases lining up with TRBD2. Germline V gene lookup returns CDR1 MNHEY and CDR2 SMNVEV (reference sequence). The ends lost 0 bases at V and 8 bases at J; junction bases unmatched: 4. This CDR3 spans 16 amino acids. CDR3 nucleotides: TGTGCCAGCAGTTTATCGAGACTAGCGGGAGGACATGAGCAGTTCTTC. Amino acids: CASSLSRLAGGHEQFF.

V is TRBV5-6 and J is TRBJ2-2, with 9 bases aligning to TRBD1. This CDR3 comprises 14 residues. Germline lookup yields CDR1 SGHDT and CDR2 YYEEEE. V was pared by 2 bases and J by 6 bases, with 2 bases of the junction left unmatched. CDR3 DNA: TGTGCCAGCAGCTTCGGGACAGGGTCCGGGGAGCTGTTTTTT. This gives the protein CASSFGTGSGELFF.

This clone is a singleton in its sample. V usage is TRBV6-5 and J usage is TRBJ2-3, with TRBD2 matching 7 bases. The CDR3 runs to 14 residues. Trimming removed 10 bases from V and 1 base from J; junction bases left unmatched: 8. The germline CDR1 and CDR2 sequences are MNHEY and SVGAGI. Here the CDR3 reads CATRGDYRTDTQYF. CDR3 coding DNA: TGTGCCACCCGGGGGGACTATCGCACAGATACGCAGTATTTT.

This chain connects TRBV5-5 to TRBJ1-2, with 7 positions matching TRBD1. Trimming removed 4 bases from V and 2 bases from J; junction bases left unmatched: 8. The CDR3 has 15 amino acids. The germline gives CDR1 SGHKS, CDR2 YYEKEE (reference sequence). CDR3 protein: CASSENPGQNYGYTF. CDR3 sequence (DNA): TGTGCCAGCAGCGAAAATCCGGGACAGAACTATGGCTACACCTTC.

The CDR3 spells CASSQGLTNYGYTF. The CDR3 DNA is TGTGCCAGCAGCCAGGGACTAACTAACTATGGCTACACCTTC. The chain links TRBV5-8 to TRBJ1-2, with D possibly being TRBD1 (5 bases). The CDR3 has 14 residues. CDR1 and CDR2 from the germline V gene are SGHTS and YDEGEE. Trimming left V 4 bases short and J 0 bases short, with 10 bases between.

The chain carries TRBV6-6 and TRBJ2-2; 9 bases map to TRBD1. V was pared by 2 bases and J by 3 bases, with 4 bases of the junction left unmatched. The germline CDR1 and CDR2 sequences are MNHNY and SVGAGI (reference sequence). The CDR3 extends over 16 amino acids. The chain's CDR3 is CASSYADRGDTGELFF. The CDR3 nucleotides read TGTGCCAGCAGTTACGCCGACAGGGGGGACACCGGGGAGCTGTTTTTT.

The rearrangement joins TRBV18 to TRBJ1-2; D is unclear. This CDR3 comprises 13 residues. V shed 2 bases and J shed 6 bases, with 10 bases lying between them. Germline lookup yields CDR1 KGHSH and CDR2 LQKENI. The CDR3 region has the DNA TGTGCCAGCTCACCATCAGATGGGAATGGCTACACCTTC. This translates into CASSPSDGNGYTF.

The gene calls are TRBV29-1 and TRBJ2-7; 9 bases align to TRBD1. The length of the CDR3 is 13 residues. Germline V gene sequence: CDR1 SQVTM, CDR2 ANQGSEA. The trim removed 4 bases at V and 5 bases at J, leaving 6 bases unmatched. DNA for the CDR3: TGCAGCGTTGGCCGGACAGGGGTAAACGAGCAGTACTTC. Residues: CSVGRTGVNEQYF.

The rearrangement links TRBV19 to TRBJ2-2; D is ambiguous. V lost 7 bases to trimming and J lost 7 bases, with 13 bases between them. This CDR3 comprises 13 residues. The germline gives CDR1 LNHDA, CDR2 SQIVND (reference sequence). The CDR3 DNA sequence: TGTGCCAGTACGAATACTGGGATCGGGGAGCTGTTTTTT. This codes for CASTNTGIGELFF.

The genes are TRBV7-2 and TRBJ2-5, with D possibly TRBD2 on 5 matching bases. The CDR3 contains 15 residues. V lost 2 bases and J 2 bases, leaving 12 bases between the germline ends. Germline lookup yields CDR1 SGHTA and CDR2 FQGNSA. The CDR3 is CASSLFGLQQETQYF. The CDR3 region has the DNA TGTGCCAGCAGCTTATTTGGACTGCAACAAGAGACCCAGTACTTC.

The chain joins TRBV5-4 to TRBJ2-5, with 9 bases aligning to TRBD1. After removal of 4 bases from V and 9 bases from J, the junction contained 10 bases not matched to a gene. CDR1 and CDR2 (germline): SGHNT, YYREEE (reference sequence). The CDR3 spans 14 residues. The CDR3 region is CASSPGQGTRAQYF. The DNA of the CDR3 is TGTGCCAGCAGCCCGGGACAGGGAACCAGGGCCCAGTACTTC.

The chain carries TRBV11-2 and TRBJ2-1; 11 nucleotides agree with TRBD2. Germline V CDR1 and CDR2: SGHAT, FQNNGV. V shed 4 bases, J shed 4 bases, and the junction held 6 bases outside the gene matches. The CDR3 is 16 amino acids. The CDR3: CASSSILAGGYNEQFF. DNA for the CDR3: TGTGCCAGCAGCTCCATTCTAGCGGGGGGTTACAATGAGCAGTTCTTC.

The chain couples TRBV3-1 (or the pseudogene TRBV3-2) to TRBJ1-2, with a weak D call TRBD1 (5 bases). The V and J ends lost 2 bases and 3 bases respectively, with 10 bases between them. Per the germline V gene, CDR1 is LGHDT and CDR2 is YNNKEL (reference sequence). The CDR3 has 14 amino acids. CDR3 protein: CASSQLSGHYGYTF. The CDR3 nucleotides read TGTGCCAGCAGCCAATTATCAGGGCACTATGGCTACACCTTC.

V is TRBV7-2 and J is TRBJ1-3; unclear D gene. Germline CDR1 SGHTA, CDR2 FQGNSA. Between the trimmed V and J ends, which lost 2 bases and 3 bases, there was a span of 20 bases. The length of the CDR3 is 18 residues. The CDR3 here is CASSLLPIGPVGGNTIYF. The CDR3 coding sequence is TGTGCCAGCAGCTTACTCCCTATTGGTCCCGTGGGTGGAAACACCATATATTTT.

This chain uses TRBV9 with TRBJ2-3, with 10 bases identical to TRBD2. Per germline, CDR1 SGDLS and CDR2 YYNGEE. The trim removed 0 bases at V and 6 bases at J, leaving 4 bases unmatched. CDR3 size: 15 residues. DNA of the CDR3: TGTGCCAGCAGCGTAGAACTAGCGGGGAAGGATACGCAGTATTTT. Its protein product is CASSVELAGKDTQYF. Drawing the rest from reference TRBV9 and TRBJ2-3, the complete variable domain is DSGVTQTPKHLITATGQRVTLRCSPRSGDLSVYWYQQSLDQGLQFLIQYYNGEERAKGNILERFSAQQFPDLHSELNLSSLELGDSALYFCASSVELAGKDTQYFGPGTRLTVL.